This record looks at one TCR beta chain sequence and its context. Its antigen remains unidentified. In the same sample, other DNA sequences code for this CDR3. This entry belongs to a study of shared clonotypes between healthy human individuals. Study background: The donors, two women and a few men, were aged 18 to 49. Plates per donor: three CD4 naive, three CD4 memory, two CD8 naive, one CD8 memory.

Germline-derived CDR1 and CDR2 are LNHDA and SQIVND (reference sequence). V was shortened by 7 bases and J by 1 base, with 10 bases between the two germline ends. This CDR3 has 13 amino acids. DNA at 200 ng, about 30,000 T cell genomes, went into sorted-subset replicate PCRs. Only in-frame clones appear in the TCRdb table, and some are missing; sequencing was by immunoSEQ multiplex PCR. Of approximately 400,000 clones in the sample, around 96% were seen once. Study-wide results and caveats: Generation probabilities of non-shared clonotypes were lower (relative to those shared by all four donors).

The chain has TRBV19 and TRBJ1-1; a possible D gene is TRBD1 (6 bases). The TCR was taken from a man younger than 45 in good health. The sequencing input was memory CD8+ T cells sorted from blood. Stated subset: CD45RO+ cells pooled with CCR7-negative TemRA cells. CDR3 loop: CASTRGGNTEAFF. CDR3 sequence (DNA): TGTGCCAGTACCAGGGGTGGGAACACTGAAGCTTTCTTT.